One and the same sample provided the 7 T cell receptor beta chains below, sequenced in a study of CD8+CD57+ T cells in acquired aplastic anemia. CD8+CD57+ cell expansion had been shown by flow cytometry in patients chosen for sequencing. The template for TCR beta VDJ and CDR3 sequence profiling was genomic DNA. Via MiXCR, TCRdb re-called the reads, giving one row per CDR3 protein. Of around 430,000 distinct CDR3 sequences listed, about a third were seen once; the top ten hold roughly 0.89%. The sequenced sample consisted of sorted CD4+, CD8+, or CD8+CD57+ T cells (not recorded which) from PBMCs. Receptors originate from a human donor with aplastic anemia.

This sequence joins TRBV10-3 and TRBJ1-2; D might be TRBD1 (5 bases). Germline assignment: CDR1 ENHRY and CDR2 SYGVKD. The CDR3 is 16 residues long. V shed 0 bases and J shed 4 bases, with 15 bases lying between them. The CDR3 here is CAISESIREGLYGYTF. The DNA of the CDR3 is TGTGCCATCAGTGAGTCGATTAGGGAGGGACTCTATGGCTACACCTTC.

The chain couples TRBV30 to TRBJ2-5; 9 nucleotides match TRBD2. The germline gives CDR1 GTSNPN, CDR2 SVGIG (reference sequence). After removal of 5 bases from V and 5 bases from J, the junction contained 9 bases not matched to a gene. The CDR3 loop spans 14 amino acids. The DNA of the CDR3 is TGTGCCTGGGATCTAGCGGGGAGACGTGAGACCCAGTACTTC. Amino acids: CAWDLAGRRETQYF.

The rearrangement links TRBV20-1 to TRBJ1-1; D ambiguous. Trimming shortened V by 1 base and J by 0 bases, and 18 bases separated the two germline ends. There are 17 residues in the CDR3. Looked up from germline, CDR1 is DFQATT and CDR2 is SNEGSKA (reference sequence). CDR3 protein: CSARVARAGPMNTEAFF. CDR3 DNA sequence: TGCAGTGCTAGAGTTGCGAGGGCCGGACCCATGAACACTGAAGCTTTCTTT.

As concerns this clonotype: A read error may produce the germline difference seen at one junction end. This sequence joins TRBV7-2 and TRBJ2-7; no definite D call. The CDR3 totals 15 residues. CDR1 SGHTA and CDR2 FQGNSA come from the germline V gene. The CDR3 sequence is CASGFTPRSSYEQYF. CDR3 nucleotide sequence: TGTGCCAGCGGCTTCACCCCGCGGAGCTCCTACGAGCAGTACTTC.

V is TRBV3-1 and J is TRBJ1-5; D is undetermined. CDR1 is LGHDT, CDR2 YNNKEL, per germline (reference sequence). There are 16 residues in the CDR3. V dropped 0 bases and J dropped 6 bases, with 15 bases sitting between them. The CDR3 loop is CASSQDRWGLGQPQHF. In nucleotides, the CDR3 is TGTGCCAGCAGCCAAGATCGTTGGGGATTGGGTCAGCCCCAGCATTTT.

The gene calls are TRBV19 and TRBJ2-7; TRBD1 matches at 10 bases. This CDR3 contains 15 residues. V lost 0 bases and J lost 3; bases outside the gene matches: 2. Germline CDR1 and CDR2: LNHDA and SQIVND (reference sequence). For the CDR3, the DNA is TGTGCCAGTAGTATAGACGGGACAGGGGACTACGAGCAGTACTTC. Its protein product is CASSIDGTGDYEQYF.

This clonotype was detected ten times or more. The J gene is TRBJ2-7, the V gene TRBV10-3; D is perhaps TRBD2 (6 bases). The CDR3 consists of 12 residues. Looked up from germline, CDR1 is ENHRY and CDR2 is SYGVKD. V gave up 10 bases and J gave up 3 bases, with 13 bases separating them. CDR3 nucleotide sequence: TGTGCCACGGGGGACGGGTACTACGAGCAGTACTTC. Translated: CATGDGYYEQYF.